A selection of T cell receptor beta chains follows, all from one sample in a study of T cell repertoires in cytomegalovirus infection. TCRdb processed the reads anew with MiXCR; each CDR3 protein has one entry. The profile covers about 150,000 distinct CDR3 sequences, with about 20% appearing a single time and about a tenth taken by the ten largest. Sequencing was carried out using PBMCs. These receptors all come from a human donor in good health (CMV status not recorded). Some clones in this sample may be carry-over from other donors' samples. Both conserved end residues are part of each CDR3. Fields, in order: J gene, V gene, CDR3 length, clone size, D gene, CDR3 protein, CDR3 DNA. The D gene is left open where the match is weak. Expanded clones are given a class, and other clones once, few, many or no size at all.

J: TRBJ1-3
V: TRBV7-9
length: 15
size: .
D: TRBD1
CDR3: CASSFSGGSGNTIYF
DNA: TGTGCCAGCAGCTTCTCAGGGGGGTCTGGAAACACCATATATTTT

J: TRBJ1-1
V: TRBV14
length: 13
size: .
D: .
CDR3: CASSQDRGTEAFF
DNA: TGTGCCAGCAGCCAAGACCGAGGGACTGAAGCTTTCTTT

J: TRBJ2-5
V: TRBV24-1
length: 15
size: .
D: .
CDR3: CATSDLPPYQETQYF
DNA: TGTGCCACCAGTGATTTACCGCCGTACCAAGAGACCCAGTACTTC

J: TRBJ2-5
V: TRBV12-3/TRBV12-4
length: 12
size: few
D: .
CDR3: CASSLSRETQYF
DNA: TGTGCCAGCAGTTTGAGTAGAGAGACCCAGTACTTC

J: TRBJ2-1
V: TRBV5-1
length: 15
size: .
D: TRBD2
CDR3: CASSSTRTSGNEQFF
DNA: TGCGCCAGCAGCTCCACTCGGACTAGCGGCAATGAGCAGTTCTTC

J: TRBJ2-2
V: TRBV9
length: 17
size: .
D: .
CDR3: CASSTSREAGNTGELFF
DNA: TGTGCCAGCAGCACGTCCCGTGAGGCGGGGAACACCGGGGAGCTGTTTTTT

J: TRBJ1-5
V: TRBV18
length: 13
size: .
D: .
CDR3: CASSPDLDAPQHF
DNA: TGTGCCAGCTCACCTGACCTCGACGCGCCCCAGCATTTT

J: TRBJ2-7
V: TRBV6-2/TRBV6-3
length: 17
size: few
D: TRBD2
CDR3: CASSDPGTSGRMYEQYF
DNA: TGTGCCAGCAGTGATCCTGGGACTAGCGGGAGAATGTACGAGCAGTACTTC

J: TRBJ2-3
V: TRBV28
length: 13
size: many
D: .
CDR3: CASSLSLTDTQYF
DNA: TGTGCCAGCAGTTTGAGCCTCACAGATACGCAGTATTTT

J: TRBJ2-3
V: TRBV28
length: 14
size: .
D: TRBD2
CDR3: CASEPRSGRDTQYF
DNA: TGTGCCAGCGAGCCTAGAAGCGGGAGAGATACGCAGTATTTT

J: TRBJ2-5
V: TRBV13
length: 18
size: few
D: .
CDR3: CASSPSLRDPADQETQYF
DNA: TGTGCCAGCAGCCCATCCCTCCGGGACCCCGCTGATCAAGAGACCCAGTACTTC

J: TRBJ1-3
V: TRBV5-4
length: 15
size: .
D: .
CDR3: CASSLQESSGNTIYF
DNA: TGTGCCAGCAGCCTACAGGAAAGCTCTGGAAACACCATATATTTT

J: TRBJ1-6
V: TRBV30
length: 15
size: .
D: .
CDR3: CAWQLPGSYNSPLHF
DNA: TGTGCCTGGCAATTACCCGGCTCCTATAATTCACCCCTCCACTTT

J: TRBJ1-3
V: TRBV24-1
length: 15
size: few
D: .
CDR3: CATSDEEDSGNTIYF
DNA: TGTGCCACCAGTGATGAAGAGGACTCTGGAAACACCATATATTTT

J: TRBJ1-4
V: TRBV25-1
length: 14
size: few
D: TRBD1
CDR3: CASSEDRVNEKLFF
DNA: TGTGCCAGCAGTGAGGACAGGGTTAATGAAAAACTGTTTTTT